Listed below are T cell receptor beta chains from one sample, sequenced in a study of Graves' ophthalmopathy and Graves' hyperthyroidism. TCRdb called the multiplex PCR reads again in MiXCR, with one record for every CDR3 protein. The sample yields a few hundred thousand distinct CDR3 sequences, about 18% seen once. The source material was peripheral blood. The receptors originated from a woman aged 18-30 years with Graves' ophthalmopathy. Each CDR3 is given with its conserved first and last residue. The D gene is left open where the match is weak. Size values are once, few and many counts, or a class for expanded clones, and some rows have none.

15	.	many	TRBV5-5	TRBJ1-5	CASSLGFQGIQPQHF	TGTGCCAGCAGCTTGGGATTTCAGGGAATCCAGCCCCAGCATTTT
15	.	many	TRBV28	TRBJ2-5	CASSPHTGTQETQYF	TGTGCCAGCAGCCCTCACACAGGGACCCAAGAGACCCAGTACTTC
17	TRBD1	many	TRBV7-3	TRBJ2-7	CASSLHYNRGPGYEQYF	TGTGCCAGCAGCTTACATTACAACAGGGGGCCGGGCTACGAGCAGTACTTC
15	.	.	TRBV11-2	TRBJ1-2	CASSLETGMGYGYTF	TGTGCCAGCAGCTTAGAGACCGGGATGGGCTATGGCTACACCTTC
15	.	many	TRBV28	TRBJ1-2	CASSLPGGTIYGYTF	TGTGCCAGCAGTTTACCCGGAGGGACCATCTATGGCTACACCTTC
15	TRBD1	many	TRBV6-2/TRBV6-3	TRBJ2-7	CASSYDDRGSYEQYF	TGTGCCAGCAGTTACGACGACAGGGGCTCCTACGAGCAGTACTTC
14	.	many	TRBV20-1	TRBJ1-5	CSASRRDSNQPQHF	TGCAGTGCTAGTAGGCGAGATTCGAATCAGCCCCAGCATTTT
12	.	.	TRBV28	TRBJ2-7	CASSRYSYEQYF	TGTGCCAGCAGTAGATACAGCTACGAGCAGTACTTC
19	.	many	TRBV7-2	TRBJ2-6	CASSLSSSGGLGGANVLTF	TGTGCCAGCAGCTTATCGAGCTCAGGGGGGCTAGGAGGGGCCAACGTCCTGACTTTC
15	TRBD1	many	TRBV28	TRBJ2-7	CASSLGQGRSYEQYF	TGTGCCAGCAGTTTGGGACAGGGAAGGTCCTACGAGCAGTACTTC
13	.	many	TRBV28	TRBJ2-7	CASSTGTGYEQYF	TGTGCCAGCAGTACCGGGACGGGCTACGAGCAGTACTTC
14	.	few	TRBV12-3/TRBV12-4	TRBJ1-3	CASSLAASGNTIYF	TGTGCCAGCAGTTTAGCAGCTTCTGGAAACACCATATATTTT
13	.	many	TRBV30	TRBJ1-1	CAWKRGVNTEAFF	TGTGCCTGGAAACGAGGGGTGAACACTGAAGCTTTCTTT
13	.	many	TRBV12-3/TRBV12-4	TRBJ2-7	CASSFLGLSEQYF	TGTGCCAGCAGCTTCCTGGGCCTCTCCGAGCAGTACTTC
14	TRBD2	.	TRBV12-3/TRBV12-4	TRBJ2-5	CASSQTSVQETQYF	TGTGCCAGCAGTCAGACTAGCGTTCAAGAGACCCAGTACTTC
16	TRBD2	many	TRBV20-1	TRBJ2-2	CSDLSGGGVRIGELFF	TGCAGTGACCTCTCTGGCGGGGGGGTTAGGATCGGGGAGCTGTTTTTT
13	.	many	TRBV28	TRBJ2-7	CASRQGRNYEQYF	TGTGCCAGCAGACAGGGCAGAAACTACGAGCAGTACTTC
17	TRBD2	.	TRBV19	TRBJ2-2	CASSISSSGAITGELFF	TGTGCCAGTAGTATATCATCCAGCGGGGCGATCACCGGGGAGCTGTTTTTT
15	TRBD1	many	TRBV29-1	TRBJ1-1	CSVVGTGGWDTEAFF	TGCAGCGTTGTGGGGACAGGGGGCTGGGACACTGAAGCTTTCTTT
15	.	.	TRBV15	TRBJ1-3	CATSRDLTLGNTIYF	TGTGCCACCAGCAGAGATCTGACACTTGGAAACACCATATATTTT
17	TRBD2	.	TRBV12-3/TRBV12-4	TRBJ2-2	CASSLIGAGVRAGELFF	TGTGCCAGCAGTTTAATAGGGGCGGGAGTGAGGGCCGGGGAGCTGTTTTTT
14	.	.	TRBV6-1	TRBJ1-1	CATFPGIAYTEAFF	TGTGCCACCTTCCCGGGGATTGCGTACACTGAAGCTTTCTTT
13	.	many	TRBV6-2/TRBV6-3	TRBJ1-1	CASLRGGLAEAFF	TGTGCCAGCCTTAGGGGGGGGCTCGCTGAAGCTTTCTTT
12	TRBD1	.	TRBV20-1	TRBJ2-5	CSASDRVKTQYF	TGCAGTGCTAGTGACAGGGTGAAGACCCAGTACTTC
13	.	.	TRBV15	TRBJ2-5	CATLTRDEETQYF	TGTGCCACGCTTACTCGGGACGAAGAGACCCAGTACTTC
13	.	many	TRBV6-5	TRBJ2-7	CASGAGGSYEQYF	TGTGCCAGCGGAGCAGGAGGATCCTACGAGCAGTACTTC
15	TRBD1	.	TRBV28	TRBJ1-1	CASSSDDRVVTEAFF	TGTGCCAGCAGCTCTGACGACAGGGTTGTCACTGAAGCTTTCTTT
12	.	many	TRBV20-1	TRBJ2-5	CSARIYQETQYF	TGCAGTGCTAGAATCTATCAAGAGACCCAGTACTTC
13	.	many	TRBV7-9	TRBJ1-3	CASSLLAPDTIYF	TGTGCCAGCAGCTTATTGGCCCCGGACACCATATATTTT
13	.	.	TRBV29-1	TRBJ2-7	CSVVASRNYEQYF	TGCAGCGTTGTGGCTAGCAGAAACTACGAGCAGTACTTC
14	TRBD2	many	TRBV27	TRBJ2-2	CASAGGPMAGELFF	TGTGCCAGCGCGGGGGGGCCGATGGCCGGGGAGCTGTTTTTT
13	.	.	TRBV10-1	TRBJ1-2	CASSESWDYGYTF	TGCGCCAGCAGTGAGTCATGGGACTATGGCTACACCTTC
11	.	many	TRBV29-1	TRBJ2-7	CSVEEAYEQYF	TGCAGCGTTGAAGAAGCCTACGAGCAGTACTTC
13	.	many	TRBV6-1	TRBJ2-7	CASRKGPSYEQYF	TGTGCCAGCAGGAAGGGTCCCTCCTACGAGCAGTACTTC
15	TRBD1	.	TRBV6-5	TRBJ1-2	CASSYWTGGTYGYTF	TGTGCCAGCAGTTACTGGACAGGTGGTACTTATGGCTACACCTTC
11	.	many	TRBV20-1	TRBJ2-7	CSAPRDYEQYF	TGCAGTGCTCCCCGGGACTACGAGCAGTACTTC
16	.	many	TRBV27	TRBJ2-7	CASSSYRMDTVYEQYF	TGTGCCAGCAGCTCCTATAGGATGGACACAGTTTACGAGCAGTACTTC
14	.	many	TRBV6-5	TRBJ1-1	CASSPRGDGTEAFF	TGTGCCAGCAGTCCACGGGGGGATGGAACTGAAGCTTTCTTT